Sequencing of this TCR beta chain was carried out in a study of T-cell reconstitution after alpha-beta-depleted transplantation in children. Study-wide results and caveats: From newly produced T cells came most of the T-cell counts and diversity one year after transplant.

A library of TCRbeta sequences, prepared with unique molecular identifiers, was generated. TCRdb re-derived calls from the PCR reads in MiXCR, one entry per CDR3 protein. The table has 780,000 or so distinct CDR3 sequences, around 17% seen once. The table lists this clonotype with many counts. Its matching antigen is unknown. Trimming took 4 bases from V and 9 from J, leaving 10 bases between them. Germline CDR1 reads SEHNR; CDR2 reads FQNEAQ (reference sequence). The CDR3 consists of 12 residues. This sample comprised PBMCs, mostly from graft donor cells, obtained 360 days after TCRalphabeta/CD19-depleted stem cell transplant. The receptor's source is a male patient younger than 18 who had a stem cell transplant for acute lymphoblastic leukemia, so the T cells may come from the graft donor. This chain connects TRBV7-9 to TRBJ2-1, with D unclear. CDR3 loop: CASSSSRFEQFF. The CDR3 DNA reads TGTGCCAGCAGCTCGTCTAGATTTGAGCAGTTCTTC.